Below, 27 T cell receptor beta chains from the same sample are listed, as sequenced in a study of blood T cell repertoires in COVID-19. Generated by immunoSEQ multiplex PCR, the TCRdb table keeps only in-frame clones and is missing some. The table records hundreds of thousands of clones, 80% to 90% of them present only once. The sample taken for sequencing was peripheral blood. These receptors came from a woman between 45 and 60 years old with acute or convalescent COVID-19.

This rearrangement joins TRBV6-6 to TRBJ1-3, with D perhaps matching TRBD1 (6 bases). Germline lookup yields CDR1 MNHNY and CDR2 SVGAGI (reference sequence). V dropped 5 bases and J dropped 4 bases, with 15 bases sitting between them. This CDR3 comprises 15 residues. CDR3 coding DNA: TGTGCCAGCAGTCAGGACAGTGGCTCCGGAAACACCATATATTTT. Protein: CASSQDSGSGNTIYF.

This chain joins TRBV19 and TRBJ2-3; D is unclear. This CDR3 spans 14 amino acids. The V end was cut by 3 bases, the J end by 4 bases, with 11 bases between. Germline V CDR1 and CDR2: LNHDA, SQIVND (reference sequence). The CDR3 is CASSMGSGSDTQYF. CDR3 nucleotide sequence: TGTGCCAGTAGTATGGGTTCGGGTTCAGATACGCAGTATTTT.

This sequence joins TRBV24-1 and TRBJ2-1, with 7 bases lining up with TRBD2. This CDR3 is built from 16 residues. CDR1 and CDR2 (germline): KGHDR, SFDVKD. V lost 3 bases and J lost 9; bases outside the gene matches: 13. CDR3 DNA: TGTGCCACCAGTGATGGATTAGATAGGGGAGGGGTTGAGCAGTTCTTC. This encodes CATSDGLDRGGVEQFF.

As to this clone: Other DNA sequences in this sample translate to the same CDR3. The chain links TRBV20-1 to TRBJ2-1; the match to TRBD2 covers 7 bases. V shed 3 bases and J 2 bases; nucleotides not matched to a gene: 4. Germline assignment: CDR1 DFQATT and CDR2 SNEGSKA (reference sequence). CDR3 length: 14 residues. The DNA of the CDR3 is TGCAGTGCTAGTCGTAGCGGGCCCTACAATGAGCAGTTCTTC. Residues: CSASRSGPYNEQFF.

The V and J genes are TRBV10-2 and TRBJ2-1; 13 nucleotides match TRBD2. J was trimmed by 5 bases and V by 6 bases; bases with no gene match: 4. The germline gives CDR1 WSHSY, CDR2 SAAADI. CDR3 size: 15 residues. The CDR3 sequence: CASRSGLAGNNEQFF. CDR3 nucleotides: TGCGCCAGCAGGTCGGGACTAGCGGGAAACAATGAGCAGTTCTTC.

This chain joins TRBV19 and TRBJ2-2; possibly TRBD1 for D (5 bases). V lost 9 bases and J 0 bases, leaving 17 bases between the germline ends. CDR1 and CDR2 (germline): LNHDA, SQIVND (reference sequence). This CDR3 has 16 residues. CDR3 nucleotides: TGTGCCAGCAGGACCCAGGGTTTGTCGAACACCGGGGAGCTGTTTTTT. Its translation: CASRTQGLSNTGELFF. The full variable domain, in which reference TRBV19 and TRBJ2-2 provide the parts outside the CDR3, is DGGITQSPKYLFRKEGQNVTLSCEQNLNHDAMYWYRQDPGQGLRLIYYSQIVNDFQKGDIAEGYSVSREKKESFPLTVTSAQKNPTAFYLCASRTQGLSNTGELFFGEGSRLTVL.

The chain combines TRBV27 with TRBJ1-5; D might be TRBD1 (5 bases). This CDR3 contains 13 residues. The germline gives CDR1 MNHEY, CDR2 SMNVEV (reference sequence). Trimming cost V 8 bases and J 7 bases, with 15 bases left between them. The CDR3 region is CASGRQGNQPQHF. DNA for the CDR3: TGTGCCAGCGGTAGGCAGGGAAACCAGCCCCAGCATTTT.

The chain joins TRBV27 to TRBJ2-7; 7 nucleotides line up with TRBD1. V shed 8 bases and J 1 base; nucleotides not matched to a gene: 2. The CDR3 has 12 amino acids. The germline V gene has CDR1 MNHEY and CDR2 SMNVEV (reference sequence). The CDR3 region has the DNA TGTGCCAGCGGGACAGCGTCCTACGAGCAGTACTTC. This gives the protein CASGTASYEQYF.

This clone was detected only once. V and J are TRBV7-9 and TRBJ1-6; D gene ambiguous. Trimming took off 1 base at V and 12 bases at J, with 7 bases between the two ends. From germline, CDR1 is SEHNR and CDR2 FQNEAQ (reference sequence). This CDR3 spans 12 amino acids. The CDR3 spells CASSLEEGPLHF. The CDR3 coding sequence is TGTGCCAGCAGCTTAGAAGAGGGACCCCTCCACTTT.

V gene TRBV30 combines with J gene TRBJ2-3; 8 nucleotides line up with TRBD1. The CDR3 length is 16 residues. The V gene end was trimmed by 3 bases and the J gene end by 6 bases; junction bases not matched to a gene: 14. CDR1 is GTSNPN, CDR2 SVGIG, per germline (reference sequence). CDR3 coding DNA: TGTGCCTGGAGCCAAGCGAGCAGGGGGCTGCGGGATACGCAGTATTTT. Its translation: CAWSQASRGLRDTQYF. The full variable domain, completed using reference TRBV30 and TRBJ2-3, is SQTIHQWPATLVQPVGSPLSLECTVEGTSNPNLYWYRQAAGRGLQLLFYSVGIGQISSEVPQNLSASRPQDRQFILSSKKLLLSDSGFYLCAWSQASRGLRDTQYFGPGTRLTVL.

This rearrangement joins TRBV7-2 to TRBJ2-1, with 10 positions matching TRBD2. The CDR3 runs 15 residues. Germline-derived CDR1 and CDR2 are SGHTA and FQGNSA. V shed 0 bases, J shed 5 bases, and the junction held 1 base outside the gene matches. CDR3 sequence reads: CASSLALAGNNEQFF. The CDR3 nucleotides read TGTGCCAGCAGCTTAGCACTAGCGGGAAACAATGAGCAGTTCTTC.

The chain joins TRBV3-1 (or the pseudogene TRBV3-2) to TRBJ1-6; D call uncertain. The CDR3 runs to 14 residues. V shed 4 bases and J shed 0 bases, with 4 bases lying between them. Germline assignment: CDR1 LGHDT and CDR2 YNNKEL (reference sequence). This CDR3 is CASSPRSYNSPLHF. CDR3 in DNA: TGTGCCAGCAGCCCTCGCTCCTATAATTCACCCCTCCACTTT.

This sequence joins TRBV20-1 and TRBJ2-1, with 9 bases matching TRBD1. The CDR3 sequence is 10 residues long. The V and J ends lost 6 bases and 15 bases, in that order; junction bases with no gene match: 6. CDR1 and CDR2 from the germline V gene are DFQATT and SNEGSKA (reference sequence). The CDR3 DNA reads TGCAGTGCGTCCGGGACAGGGCGGTTCTTC. Translating gives CSASGTGRFF.

The chain employs TRBV2 and TRBJ1-3; no clear D gene. The length of the CDR3 is 13 residues. Trimming left V 7 bases short and J 0 bases short, with 7 bases between. Germline CDR1 reads SNHLY; CDR2 reads FYNNEI. CDR3 DNA sequence: TGTGCCAGCAAGTACAACTCTGGAAACACCATATATTTT. It codes for CASKYNSGNTIYF.

V usage is TRBV6-5 and J usage is TRBJ1-2, with 10 bases that match TRBD1. From germline, CDR1 is MNHEY and CDR2 SVGAGI. J lost 6 bases, V lost 6 bases, and 10 bases had no gene match. The CDR3 length is 15 residues. CDR3 residues: CASRAGTGAGHGYTF. Written as DNA, the CDR3 is TGTGCCAGCAGAGCCGGGACAGGGGCAGGCCATGGCTACACCTTC.

The chain uses TRBV10-2 and TRBJ2-7, with D possibly being TRBD2 (6 bases). CDR3 length: 15 residues. Trimming shortened V by 2 bases and J by 6 bases, and 17 bases separated the two germline ends. Germline CDR1 reads WSHSY; CDR2 reads SAAADI. The CDR3 here is CASSERLAGLGEQYF. CDR3 sequence (DNA): TGCGCCAGCAGTGAGAGACTCGCGGGGTTGGGCGAGCAGTACTTC.

The gene calls are TRBV24-1 and TRBJ2-5; a possible D gene is TRBD2 (6 bases). The CDR3 consists of 15 residues. Trimming pared 7 bases from V and 2 bases from J, leaving 16 bases between. Germline CDR1 reads KGHDR; CDR2 reads SFDVKD. The CDR3 DNA follows: TGTGCCACCAGCAACGGACTACGACGACAAGAGACCCAGTACTTC. Its protein is CATSNGLRRQETQYF.

The chain joins TRBV7-3 to TRBJ2-3; the D gene is possibly TRBD2 (5 bases). CDR3 length equals 13 residues. V was pared by 3 bases and J by 6 bases, with 10 bases between. Germline CDR1 reads SGHTA; CDR2 reads FQGTGA. The CDR3 nucleotides read TGTGCCAGCAGCTTCGCTAGCCCGGATACGCAGTATTTT. This sequence encodes CASSFASPDTQYF.

The chain employs TRBV2 and TRBJ2-2; 9 bases fit TRBD1. Germline-derived CDR1 and CDR2 are SNHLY and FYNNEI. This CDR3 is built from 15 residues. V lost 6 bases, J lost 3 bases, and 5 bases stayed unmatched. CDR3 DNA: TGTGCCAGCAGGCCGGACAGGGGCTACACCGGGGAGCTGTTTTTT. The encoded protein is CASRPDRGYTGELFF.

The V and J genes are TRBV5-4 and TRBJ2-7; TRBD2 might be the D (6 bases). Germline lookup yields CDR1 SGHNT and CDR2 YYREEE (reference sequence). CDR3 length equals 14 residues. V lost 5 bases, J lost 2 bases, and 14 bases lay in between. CDR3 DNA sequence: TGTGCCAGCAGGGCTGATAGCGGAACCTACGAGCAGTACTTC. This translates into CASRADSGTYEQYF. The full variable domain, in which reference TRBV5-4 and TRBJ2-7 provide the parts outside the CDR3, is ETGVTQSPTHLIKTRGQQVTLRCSSQSGHNTVSWYQQALGQGPQFIFQYYREEENGRGNFPPRFSGLQFPNYSSELNVNALELDDSALYLCASRADSGTYEQYFGPGTRLTVT.

The chain combines TRBV7-9 with TRBJ1-4, with TRBD1 matching 9 bases. The CDR3 spans 16 residues. V lost 5 bases to trimming and J lost 0 bases; unmatched junction nucleotides: 4. Germline-derived CDR1 and CDR2 are SEHNR and FQNEAQ (reference sequence). CDR3: CASSLDRGATNEKLFF. The CDR3, as DNA: TGTGCCAGCAGCCTGGACAGGGGTGCAACTAATGAAAAACTGTTTTTT. The variable domain in full, with the rest retrieved from reference TRBV7-9 and TRBJ1-4, is DTGVSQNPRHKITKRGQNVTFRCDPISEHNRLYWYRQTLGQGPEFLTYFQNEAQLEKSRLLSDRFSAERPKGSFSTLEIQRTEQGDSAMYLCASSLDRGATNEKLFFGSGTQLSVL.

The J gene is TRBJ1-2, the V gene TRBV2; D is unresolved. V was clipped by 3 bases and J by 4 bases, with 12 bases between them. The V gene's germline CDR1 is SNHLY and CDR2 FYNNEI. This CDR3 is 14 amino acids long. The CDR3 is CASSDRTAAYGYTF. CDR3 nucleotide sequence: TGTGCCAGCAGTGATAGAACAGCTGCCTATGGCTACACCTTC.

V and J are TRBV3-1 (or the pseudogene TRBV3-2) and TRBJ1-6; tentative D call: TRBD1 (5 bases). V lost 1 base and J lost 10, with 11 bases in between. Germline assignment: CDR1 LGHDT and CDR2 YNNKEL (reference sequence). This CDR3 spans 14 amino acids. The CDR3: CASSQGQRKSPLHF. CDR3 nucleotide sequence: TGTGCCAGCAGCCAAGGACAGAGGAAATCACCCCTCCACTTT.

The rearrangement joins TRBV3-1 (or the pseudogene TRBV3-2) to TRBJ1-1, with a possible D match to TRBD1 (5 bases). The germline CDR1 and CDR2 sequences are LGHDT and YNNKEL (reference sequence). V gave up 6 bases and J gave up 2 bases, with 13 bases separating them. The CDR3 consists of 14 residues. The CDR3, as DNA: TGTGCCAGCAGTCCGAAGGGGCTAAACACTGAAGCTTTCTTT. Its protein product is CASSPKGLNTEAFF.

With regard to this clone: Relative to the germline gene, one junction end is altered; a read error may explain this. The chain recombines TRBV7-7 with TRBJ2-3, with 9 bases fitting TRBD2. The CDR3 spans 13 residues. The germline CDR1 and CDR2 sequences are SSHAT and FNYEAQ (reference sequence). The CDR3 bases are TGTGCTAGCAGCTTAGCGGGAGCAGATACGCAGTATTTT. Translating it yields CASSLAGADTQYF.

Written as DNA, the CDR3 is TGTGCCAGCAGCCCCCAACTAGCGGGAGAACATAATGAGCAGTTCTTC. Amino acid sequence: CASSPQLAGEHNEQFF. This sequence joins TRBV7-7 and TRBJ2-1; the match to TRBD2 covers 11 bases. From germline, CDR1 is SSHAT and CDR2 FNYEAQ (reference sequence). After removal of 5 bases from V and 7 bases from J, the junction contained 10 bases not matched to a gene. The CDR3 runs 16 residues. Full variable domain (remainder filled in from reference TRBV7-7 and TRBJ2-1): GAGVSQSPRYKVTKRGQDVTLRCDPISSHATLYWYQQALGQGPEFLTYFNYEAQPDKSGLPSDRFSAERPEGSISTLTIQRTEQRDSAMYRCASSPQLAGEHNEQFFGPGTRLTVL.

The V gene is TRBV19, the J gene TRBJ2-2; TRBD2 matches 16 bases. The CDR3 consists of 21 residues. Germline V gene data show CDR1 as LNHDA and CDR2 as SQIVND (reference sequence). Trimming took 4 bases from V and 0 from J; bases not matched to a gene: 11. The CDR3, as DNA: TGTGCCAGTAGTAGGCTGATACCGGGACTAGCGGGAGGGACGAACACCGGGGAGCTGTTTTTT. Its protein product is CASSRLIPGLAGGTNTGELFF.